This entry lists 9 T cell receptor beta chains sequenced from one sample in a study of human CD8 memory T cell subsets. Scientists made TCR beta libraries using UMI-labeled 5' RACE. TCRdb re-called the 5' RACE reads and gives one entry per CDR3 protein, without DNA. This repertoire comprises about 10,000 distinct CDR3 sequences; its ten largest clones make up over 20%. Sample: CD8+ T cells from PBMCs. The receptors derive from a human donor in good health.

The rearrangement joins TRBV12-3 or TRBV12-4 to TRBJ2-4; absent DNA, TCRdb's TRBD1 call cannot be checked. The CDR3 totals 15 residues. Here the CDR3 reads CASSLPQGAFSIQYF.

The rearrangement uses TRBV6-2 or TRBV6-3 and TRBJ1-1; there is no DNA to check the TCRdb D call of TRBD1. CDR1 and CDR2 from the germline V gene are MNHEY and SVGEGT. This CDR3 contains 14 residues. This chain's CDR3 is CASSYSDRATEAFF.

This clonotype is identified as large from frequency. V gene TRBV5-5 combines with J gene TRBJ1-1. This CDR3 has 15 amino acids. Germline V lookup: CDR1 SGHKS, CDR2 YYEKEE (reference sequence). The CDR3 protein is CASSLDGLMNTEAFF.

The J gene is TRBJ2-1, the V gene TRBV7-9. Germline V CDR1 and CDR2: SEHNR, FQNEAQ (reference sequence). The CDR3 sequence is 13 residues long. CDR3 protein: CASSSPHYNEQFF.

V usage is TRBV15 and J usage is TRBJ1-6. The CDR3 sequence is 18 residues long. Per the germline V gene, CDR1 is LNHNV and CDR2 is YYDKDF (reference sequence). This chain's CDR3 is CATSRGIGSSSYNSPLHF.

Measured by frequency, this clonotype is medium-sized (0.01 to 0.1%). This rearrangement joins TRBV3-2 to TRBJ1-2. TRBV3-2 is a pseudogene segment. The CDR3 contains 14 residues. The CDR3: CASSQDRFSYGYTF.

This rearrangement joins TRBV9 to TRBJ1-1; TCRdb gives TRBD1 as the D gene, but with no DNA this cannot be confirmed. Germline-derived CDR1 and CDR2 are SGDLS and YYNGEE. The CDR3 is 16 residues long. The CDR3 here is CASSGPLQGAWTEAFF.

CDR3 amino acids: CASSLSTTGSEKLFF. The chain couples TRBV27 to TRBJ1-4; TCRdb proposes TRBD1, but this gene call is untestable without DNA. The CDR3 contains 15 residues. Per germline, CDR1 MNHEY and CDR2 SMNVEV (reference sequence). Variable domain in full (rest from reference TRBV27 and TRBJ1-4): EAQVTQNPRYLITVTGKKLTVTCSQNMNHEYMSWYRQDPGLGLRQIYYSMNVEVTDKGDVPEGYKVSRKEKRNFPLILESPSPNQTSLYFCASSLSTTGSEKLFFGSGTQLSVL.

V and J are TRBV10-2 and TRBJ2-3; TCRdb designates TRBD1, a call that cannot be tested without DNA. CDR1 WSHSY and CDR2 SAAADI come from the germline V gene. This CDR3 has 15 amino acids. The CDR3 sequence: CATKQRGLRSDTQYF.